This T cell receptor (beta chain) comes out of a study of blood T cell repertoires in COVID-19. Background on the study: There were acute and convalescent COVID-19 samples, and they came from the United States, Italy and Spain.

Produced via immunoSEQ multiplex PCR; TCRdb's table is partial and in-frame only. The table includes hundreds of thousands of clones, 84% detected once. Sequenced material: peripheral blood. The TCR sequence derives from a woman older than 75 with active or convalescent COVID-19.

DNA for the CDR3: TGTGCCAGCAGCACAGGCAATTCAAGGGCTTTCTTT. This gives the protein CASSTGNSRAFF. The J gene is TRBJ1-1, the V gene TRBV11-2, with a weak D call TRBD1 (5 bases). The germline CDR1 and CDR2 sequences are SGHAT and FQNNGV. V was shortened by 5 bases and J by 11 bases, with 15 bases between the two germline ends. The CDR3 runs 12 residues.